These 18 T cell receptor beta chains were all obtained from the same sample, sequenced in a study of post-analysis software for immune sequencing data. Findings and limits, study-wide: Higher frequency in patients than in controls was seen for about 5 TRBV segments, with TRBV5-6, TRBV5-1 and TRBV20-1 among them.

The TCR beta cDNA libraries carried unique molecular identifiers. TCRdb analysed the PCR reads with MiXCR anew, one entry per CDR3 protein. The sample lists 800,000 to 950,000 distinct CDR3 sequences, under 70% occurring once. These receptors' antigens are unknown. The source material was blood. These receptor sequences come from a girl aged 10 to 17 with multiple sclerosis.

The sample holds a few counts of this clonotype. The chain couples TRBV5-1 to TRBJ1-2; D is perhaps TRBD1 (5 bases). V lost 4 bases to trimming and J lost 0 bases, with 10 bases between them. Looked up from germline, CDR1 is SGHRS and CDR2 is YFSETQ. The CDR3 sequence is 14 residues long. The CDR3 sequence: CASSPRVTNYGYTF. CDR3 DNA: TGCGCCAGCAGCCCCAGGGTGACTAACTATGGCTACACCTTC.

The chain couples TRBV18 to TRBJ2-4; no reliable D call. CDR3 size: 15 residues. Trimming took off 5 bases at V and 2 bases at J, with 13 bases between the two ends. Germline V gene sequence: CDR1 KGHSH, CDR2 LQKENI. The CDR3 loop is CASSLITSPKNIQYF. CDR3 DNA sequence: TGTGCCAGCTCATTGATAACTTCCCCCAAAAACATTCAGTACTTC.

The chain is built from TRBV27 and TRBJ2-3; D tentatively reads TRBD1 or TRBD2 (5 bases each). The CDR3 runs 12 residues. The V end lost 5 bases, the J end lost 11 bases, and 14 bases lay between the germline ends. Germline lookup yields CDR1 MNHEY and CDR2 SMNVEV (reference sequence). Written as DNA, the CDR3 is TGTGCCAGCAGTCTCCCCGGGACCCGGCAGTATTTT. It specifies CASSLPGTRQYF.

This chain joins TRBV14 and TRBJ1-2; D might be TRBD1 (5 bases). V gave up 2 bases and J gave up 1 base, with 17 bases separating them. CDR3 length: 17 residues. Germline CDR1 is SGHDN and CDR2 is FVKESK. As DNA, the CDR3 is TGTGCCAGCAGCCAACTCCAAGACAGAATCAATAACTATGGCTACACCTTC. This codes for CASSQLQDRINNYGYTF.

V is TRBV5-4 and J is TRBJ2-5, with TRBD2 matching 7 bases. The CDR3 has 14 residues. Germline loops: CDR1 SGHNT, CDR2 YYREEE (reference sequence). Trimming at V came to 4 bases and at J to 4 bases, leaving 7 bases not matched to a gene. CDR3: CASSPGLVPETQYF. The CDR3 nucleotides are TGTGCCAGCAGCCCTGGACTAGTTCCAGAGACCCAGTACTTC.

This clonotype was counted a few times. The rearrangement joins TRBV20-1 to TRBJ2-1; unclear D gene. The CDR3 is 11 residues long. Germline values: CDR1 DFQATT, CDR2 SNEGSKA (reference sequence). CDR3 nucleotide sequence: TGCAGCCCCCGGTTCCGTAATGAGCAGTTCTTC. Its translation: CSPRFRNEQFF.

This clonotype was seen a few times. The chain uses TRBV6-6 and TRBJ1-2; D is undetermined. Germline V CDR1 and CDR2: MNHNY, SVGAGI (reference sequence). The CDR3 length is 15 residues. Trimming stripped 5 bases from V and 4 bases from J, with 17 bases between. Here the CDR3 reads CASSPHLGESYGYTF. CDR3 nucleotides: TGTGCCAGCAGTCCCCACCTCGGCGAAAGCTATGGCTACACCTTC.

The chain combines TRBV5-1 with TRBJ1-5; the D gene is possibly TRBD1 (5 bases). V was cut by 4 bases and J by 3 bases, with 11 bases left in between. Germline CDR1 and CDR2: SGHRS and YFSETQ. The CDR3 has 14 amino acids. This CDR3 reads CASSPGLLNQPQHF. The CDR3, as DNA: TGCGCCAGCAGCCCGGGACTCCTCAATCAGCCCCAGCATTTT. Full variable domain (remainder filled in from reference TRBV5-1 and TRBJ1-5): KAGVTQTPRYLIKTRGQQVTLSCSPISGHRSVSWYQQTPGQGLQFLFEYFSETQRNKGNFPGRFSGRQFSNSRSEMNVSTLELGDSALYLCASSPGLLNQPQHFGDGTRLSIL.

Details on this clonotype: The junction does not match germline at one end; this may be a read error. The chain recombines TRBV6-6 with TRBJ1-1; 8 bases are a match to TRBD1. CDR1 and CDR2 from the germline V gene are MNHNY and SVGAGI (reference sequence). This CDR3 contains 12 residues. The CDR3 here is CAGSTDRGEAFF. CDR3 coding DNA: TGTGCCGGCAGTACCGACAGGGGAGAAGCTTTCTTT.

In regard to this clonotype: The junction departs from germline at one end; a sequencing error may be responsible. The V and J genes are TRBV29-1 and TRBJ2-3; either TRBD1 or TRBD2 may fit D (5 bases each). This CDR3 spans 11 amino acids. Germline V gives CDR1 SQVTM, CDR2 ANQGSEA. CDR3 loop: CSGDLGDAQYF. The CDR3 coding sequence is TGCAGCGGGGACCTGGGAGATGCGCAGTATTTT.

This chain uses TRBV5-5 with TRBJ2-7, with 10 nucleotides matching TRBD1. The trim removed 3 bases at V and 5 bases at J, leaving 8 bases unmatched. CDR3 length: 15 residues. CDR1 and CDR2 from the germline V gene are SGHKS and YYEKEE (reference sequence). The CDR3 bases are TGTGCCAGCAGCTACCGGGACAGGGGAACCCACGAGCAGTACTTC. Protein sequence: CASSYRDRGTHEQYF.

This rearrangement joins TRBV2 to TRBJ2-4; D unclear. The closer fit of TRBJ2-7 to the DNA end suggests the J call may be wrong. CDR1 is SNHLY and CDR2 is FYNNEI in the germline V gene. The CDR3 loop spans 14 amino acids. DNA for the CDR3: TGTGCCAGCAGGCCTGACCGCTTAACCTACGAGCAGTACTTC. This gives the protein CASRPDRLTYEQYF.

Turning to this clonotype: A junction end diverges from the germline sequence, so it may reflect a read error. This sequence joins TRBV4-2 and TRBJ1-2; D gene unclear. CDR3 size: 16 residues. The V gene's germline CDR1 is LGHNA and CDR2 YNFKEQ. The CDR3 loop reads CASRQELTFRENGYTF. The CDR3 nucleotides read TGTGCCAGCAGGCAAGAGTTGACTTTCCGTGAGAATGGCTACACCTTC.

The chain couples TRBV6-5 to TRBJ2-3, with 11 bases identical to TRBD2. The germline CDR1 and CDR2 sequences are MNHEY and SVGAGI. V shed 4 bases, J shed 8 bases, and the junction held 11 bases outside the gene matches. The CDR3 covers 16 residues. The CDR3 nucleotides are TGTGCCAGCAGTTCCCCGACTAGCGGGATGGGGGGTACGCAGTATTTT. Encoded protein: CASSSPTSGMGGTQYF.

This clonotype occurred a few times. V usage is TRBV5-1 and J usage is TRBJ2-7, with unresolved D. Germline CDR1 reads SGHRS; CDR2 reads YFSETQ. The V and J ends lost 1 base and 2 bases respectively, with 10 bases between them. This CDR3 is built from 14 residues. Here the CDR3 DNA reads TGCGCCAGCAGCTTGTCTGGCAGGACCTACGAGCAGTACTTC. It is translated as CASSLSGRTYEQYF.

In its sample, this clonotype was seen a few times. The genes are TRBV2 and TRBJ2-7, with D possibly being TRBD1 or TRBD2 (6 bases each). V was cut by 7 bases and J by 4 bases, with 14 bases left in between. CDR1 is SNHLY, CDR2 FYNNEI, per germline. The CDR3 consists of 13 residues. The CDR3 reads CASNGGAAYEQYF. CDR3 sequence (DNA): TGTGCCAGCAACGGGGGCGCGGCGTACGAGCAGTACTTC.

The chain employs TRBV5-1 and TRBJ2-1, with D possibly being TRBD2 (6 bases). V lost 3 bases and J lost 1, with 17 bases in between. This CDR3 is built from 17 residues. CDR1 SGHRS and CDR2 YFSETQ come from the germline V gene. Here the CDR3 DNA reads TGCGCCAGCAGCTCCGAACTCCTAGCGCGTTCCTACAATGAGCAGTTCTTC. Its translation: CASSSELLARSYNEQFF. Supplemented by reference TRBV5-1 and TRBJ2-1, the full variable domain reads KAGVTQTPRYLIKTRGQQVTLSCSPISGHRSVSWYQQTPGQGLQFLFEYFSETQRNKGNFPGRFSGRQFSNSRSEMNVSTLELGDSALYLCASSSELLARSYNEQFFGPGTRLTVL.

This clonotype was seen once. This chain joins TRBV7-2 and TRBJ2-5; D not certain. The J call is doubtful: the DNA matches TRBJ2-7 better. CDR3 length: 16 residues. Germline V gene lookup returns CDR1 SGHTA and CDR2 FQGNSA. CDR3 in DNA: TGTGCCAGCAGCTTAGGTCCGGGCTCCACCGGCTACGAGCAGTACTTC. As protein: CASSLGPGSTGYEQYF.